The entry below describes one TCR beta chain. This clonotype was counted between two and nine times. Its antigen specificity is not known. Base qualities are not at hand, and no much larger clone is one base apart. The sequencer was an Illumina HiSeq 1500. TCRdb reanalyzed the raw reads on its own, using fastp at Q25 for trimming and MiXCR for clone calling, and kept in-frame beta chains. Entries are consolidated by CDR3 protein sequence, retaining the most common genes and DNA. The sample table holds roughly 230,000 distinct CDR3 sequences, of which roughly 6.5% were seen once. The top ten hold around 6.5% of the sample. The source of the sample is a study of T cell repertoires in cytomegalovirus infection (dated by TCRdb to between 2019 and 2020). For the study in its entirety: Because public TCR beta signatures pointed to carriage of CMV infection together with the matching HLA type, the HLA type of each donor mattered for the analysis.

Including cysteine and phenylalanine, the CDR3 has 14 amino acids. Just the 42-base CDR3 DNA is kept, in frame starting at base 1. CDR1 MDHEN and CDR2 SYDVKM are derived from the germline V gene. Germline trimming: 6 bases from V, 0 bases from J; junction bases outside gene matches: 4. Results and caveats for the whole study, not just this receptor: The ex vivo response was dominated by HLA-C-restricted CMV-specific TCR beta clonotypes, and the single most frequent clonotype in two of eight donors was supplied by these HLA-C-restricted clonotypes. In both this cohort and an independent cohort of 352 donors, the cumulative frequency of public TCR beta family members distinguished carriers of CMV infection plus the relevant HLA type.

The rearranged chain carries TRBV28 and TRBJ2-7; TRBD2 lines up with 8 middle nucleotides. The specimen sequenced was PBMCs. The receptor was derived from a human donor in good health (CMV status not recorded). Some clones in this sample may be carry-over from other donors' samples. The sequence in DNA is TGTGCCAGCAGCCGGGGGGGTAGCTCCTACGAGCAGTACTTC. The translation is CASSRGGSSYEQYF.